Shown below are 13 T cell receptor beta chains from a single sample sequenced in a study of technical replicates of blood from several donors (dated by TCRdb to about 2017). Library method: the immunoSEQ multiplex PCR assay. TCRdb took this table from immuneACCESS and kept in-frame rearrangements with V and J called. Such tables lack part of the clones; where checked against another copy, unresolved V genes explain under half of the gap, and the rest is unexplained. For this sample the table gives roughly 72,000 clones, of which 92% were detected only once. The ten largest account for approximately 0.4% of the sample. The sequencing sample was made of T cells isolated from PBMCs. The receptors were gathered from a human donor in good health.

The chain couples TRBV29-1 to TRBJ2-7, with 10 positions matching TRBD2. Per the germline V gene, CDR1 is SQVTM and CDR2 is ANQGSEA. Losses at the gene ends were 6 bases for V and 6 bases for J; bases not matched to a gene: 8. The CDR3 is made up of 13 amino acids. The CDR3 nucleotides read TGCAGCGTAAGCGGGAGGGCCTCTCGCGAGCAGTACTTC. It specifies CSVSGRASREQYF.

This chain links TRBV7-9 with TRBJ2-7; 8 bases align to TRBD1. After removal of 5 bases from V and 5 bases from J, the junction contained 5 bases not matched to a gene. From germline, CDR1 is SEHNR and CDR2 FQNEAQ (reference sequence). CDR3 length equals 13 residues. CDR3 protein: CASSPQGADEQYF. Here the CDR3 DNA reads TGTGCCAGCAGCCCGCAGGGGGCCGACGAGCAGTACTTC.

The rearrangement uses TRBV28 and TRBJ1-1, with TRBD1 matching 11 bases. Germline CDR1 MDHEN, CDR2 SYDVKM. V dropped 7 bases and J dropped 5; count of bases not matched to a gene: 12. There are 16 residues in the CDR3. CDR3 sequence: CASTRGGTGGGTEAFF. Written as DNA, the CDR3 is TGTGCCAGCACCCGAGGGGGGACAGGGGGAGGGACTGAAGCTTTCTTT.

The chain has TRBV27 and TRBJ2-7; TRBD2 matches at 7 bases. Trimming took 0 bases from V and 5 from J; bases not matched to a gene: 4. CDR1 is MNHEY and CDR2 is SMNVEV in the germline V gene (reference sequence). The CDR3 extends over 14 amino acids. As DNA, the CDR3 is TGTGCCAGCAGTTTATCCGGGAGGCTCAACGAGCAGTACTTC. Translating it yields CASSLSGRLNEQYF.

This rearrangement joins TRBV19 to TRBJ2-3; 9 bases align to TRBD1. There are 14 residues in the CDR3. CDR1 and CDR2 (germline): LNHDA, SQIVND (reference sequence). V dropped 10 bases and J dropped 5; count of bases not matched to a gene: 10. CDR3 sequence reads: CATVPGTGLDTQYF. In DNA form, the CDR3 reads TGTGCCACCGTCCCCGGGACAGGGTTAGATACGCAGTATTTT.

This clone has just one count. The V call is TRBV28, the J call TRBJ2-7, with 8 bases lining up with TRBD2. Germline CDR1 and CDR2: MDHEN and SYDVKM. CDR3 size: 13 residues. Trimming cost V 7 bases and J 6 bases; bases outside gene matches: 8. CDR3 sequence (DNA): TGTGCCAGCATTGGAGCGGGAGTATTCGAGCAGTACTTC. Its translation is CASIGAGVFEQYF.

This chain uses TRBV10-3 with TRBJ2-5, with 7 bases lining up with TRBD2. Germline trimming cut 8 bases from V and 3 bases from J; bases unmatched to any gene: 3. The CDR3 length is 12 residues. Germline CDR1 ENHRY, CDR2 SYGVKD. CDR3 sequence: CAIWSGEETQYF. CDR3 nucleotides: TGTGCCATCTGGAGCGGGGAAGAGACCCAGTACTTC.

The V and J genes are TRBV9 and TRBJ1-2; D is ambiguous. From germline, CDR1 is SGDLS and CDR2 YYNGEE. The CDR3 length is 15 residues. Trimming removed 0 bases from V and 2 bases from J, with 11 bases in between. The CDR3 bases are TGTGCCAGCAGCGTAGTTCCAGACTACAACTATGGCTACACCTTC. It is translated as CASSVVPDYNYGYTF.

V usage is TRBV5-4 and J usage is TRBJ2-1; D unclear. Germline values: CDR1 SGHNT, CDR2 YYREEE (reference sequence). The V end lost 7 bases, the J end lost 7 bases, and 15 bases lay between the germline ends. The CDR3 length is 13 residues. The CDR3 loop is CASATDFGNEQFF. The CDR3 nucleotides are TGTGCCAGCGCGACTGACTTTGGTAATGAGCAGTTCTTC.

The genes are TRBV5-6 and TRBJ2-7, with D tentatively TRBD1 (5 bases). The germline V gene has CDR1 SGHDT and CDR2 YYEEEE. Trimming cost V 4 bases and J 7 bases, with 18 bases left between them. This CDR3 comprises 14 residues. CDR3 coding DNA: TGTGCCAGCAGCAACGGACACCGCCGGTGGGAGCAGTACTTC. The encoded protein is CASSNGHRRWEQYF.

The chain carries TRBV9 and TRBJ2-2; 7 bases agree with TRBD1. J was trimmed by 7 bases and V by 2 bases; bases with no gene match: 5. CDR3 length: 14 amino acids. Per germline, CDR1 SGDLS and CDR2 YYNGEE. CDR3 sequence (DNA): TGTGCCAGCAGCGTCGGACAGGCCGGCGGGGAGCTGTTTTTT. Its protein product is CASSVGQAGGELFF.

The chain uses TRBV5-4 and TRBJ2-2; the match to TRBD1 covers 9 bases. Trimming took 4 bases from V and 5 from J; bases not matched to a gene: 0. The CDR3 loop spans 13 amino acids. Per the germline V gene, CDR1 is SGHNT and CDR2 is YYREEE (reference sequence). CDR3 sequence: CASSDRGTGELFF. The CDR3 DNA follows: TGTGCCAGCAGCGACAGGGGGACCGGGGAGCTGTTTTTT.

The V and J genes are TRBV5-1 and TRBJ1-5; TRBD1 might be the D (5 bases). The CDR3 covers 14 residues. CDR1 is SGHRS, CDR2 YFSETQ, per germline. Trimming took off 4 bases at V and 0 bases at J, with 8 bases between the two ends. CDR3 sequence: CASSLDISNQPQHF. The CDR3 coding sequence is TGCGCCAGCAGCCTGGACATTAGCAATCAGCCCCAGCATTTT.